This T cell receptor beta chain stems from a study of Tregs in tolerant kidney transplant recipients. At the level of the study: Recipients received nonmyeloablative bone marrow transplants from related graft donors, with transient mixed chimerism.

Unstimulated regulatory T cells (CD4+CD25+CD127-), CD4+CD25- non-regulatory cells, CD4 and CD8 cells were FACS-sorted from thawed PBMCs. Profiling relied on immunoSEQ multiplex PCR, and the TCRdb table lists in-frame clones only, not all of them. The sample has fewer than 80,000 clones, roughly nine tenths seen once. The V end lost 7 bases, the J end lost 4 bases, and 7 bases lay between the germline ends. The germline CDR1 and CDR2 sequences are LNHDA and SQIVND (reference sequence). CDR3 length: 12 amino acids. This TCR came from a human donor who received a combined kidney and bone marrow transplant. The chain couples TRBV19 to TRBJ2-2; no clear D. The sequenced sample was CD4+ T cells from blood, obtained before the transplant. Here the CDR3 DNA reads TGTGCCAGTACCACATTCACCGGGGAGCTGTTTTTT. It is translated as CASTTFTGELFF.